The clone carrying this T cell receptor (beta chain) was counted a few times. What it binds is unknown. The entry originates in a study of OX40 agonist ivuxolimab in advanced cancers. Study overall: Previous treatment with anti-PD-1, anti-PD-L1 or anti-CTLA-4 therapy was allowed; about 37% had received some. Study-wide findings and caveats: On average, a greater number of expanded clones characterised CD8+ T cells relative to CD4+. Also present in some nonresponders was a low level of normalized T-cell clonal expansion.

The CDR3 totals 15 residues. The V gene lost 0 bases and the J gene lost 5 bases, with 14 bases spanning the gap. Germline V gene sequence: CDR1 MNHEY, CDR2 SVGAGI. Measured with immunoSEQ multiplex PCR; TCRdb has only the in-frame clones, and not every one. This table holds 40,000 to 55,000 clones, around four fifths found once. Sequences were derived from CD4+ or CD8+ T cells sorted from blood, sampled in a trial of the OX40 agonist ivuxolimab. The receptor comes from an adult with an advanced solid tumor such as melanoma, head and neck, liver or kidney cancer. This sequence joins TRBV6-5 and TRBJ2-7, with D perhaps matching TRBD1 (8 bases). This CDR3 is CASSYSTGEGHEQYF. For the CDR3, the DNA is TGTGCCAGCAGTTACTCGACAGGGGAGGGCCACGAGCAGTACTTC.